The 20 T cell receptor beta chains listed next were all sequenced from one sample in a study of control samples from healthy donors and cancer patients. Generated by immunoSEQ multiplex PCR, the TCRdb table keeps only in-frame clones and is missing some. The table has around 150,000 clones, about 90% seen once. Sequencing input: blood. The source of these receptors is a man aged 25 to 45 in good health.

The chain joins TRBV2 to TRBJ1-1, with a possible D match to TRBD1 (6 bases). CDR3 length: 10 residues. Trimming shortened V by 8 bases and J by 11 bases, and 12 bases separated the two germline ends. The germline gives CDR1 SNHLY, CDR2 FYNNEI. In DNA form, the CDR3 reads TGTGCCAGCGGGGGACATCCGGCTTTCTTT. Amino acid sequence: CASGGHPAFF.

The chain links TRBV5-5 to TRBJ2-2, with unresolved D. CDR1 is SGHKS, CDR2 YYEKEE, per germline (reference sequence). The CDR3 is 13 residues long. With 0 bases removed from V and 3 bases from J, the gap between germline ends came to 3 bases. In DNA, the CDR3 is TGTGCCAGCAGCTTGGCTGACACCGGGGAGCTGTTTTTT. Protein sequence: CASSLADTGELFF.

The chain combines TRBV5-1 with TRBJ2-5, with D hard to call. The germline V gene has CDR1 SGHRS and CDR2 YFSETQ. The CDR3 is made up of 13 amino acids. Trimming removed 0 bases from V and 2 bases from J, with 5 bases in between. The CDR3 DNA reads TGCGCCAGCAGCTTGGACGTTCAAGAGACCCAGTACTTC. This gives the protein CASSLDVQETQYF.

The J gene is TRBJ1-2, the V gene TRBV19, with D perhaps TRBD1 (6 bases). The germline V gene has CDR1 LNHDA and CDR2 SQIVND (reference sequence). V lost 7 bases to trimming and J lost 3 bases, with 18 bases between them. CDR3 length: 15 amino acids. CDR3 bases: TGTGCCAGTACCGCCATAGAAAAGGGGGACTATGGCTACACCTTC. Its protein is CASTAIEKGDYGYTF.

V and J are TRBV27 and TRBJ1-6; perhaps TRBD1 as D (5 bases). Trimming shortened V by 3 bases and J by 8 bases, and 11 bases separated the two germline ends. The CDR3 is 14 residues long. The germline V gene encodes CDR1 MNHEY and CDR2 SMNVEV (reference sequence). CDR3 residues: CASSFQGRHSPLHF. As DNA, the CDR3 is TGTGCCAGCAGTTTCCAGGGTAGACATTCACCCCTCCACTTT.

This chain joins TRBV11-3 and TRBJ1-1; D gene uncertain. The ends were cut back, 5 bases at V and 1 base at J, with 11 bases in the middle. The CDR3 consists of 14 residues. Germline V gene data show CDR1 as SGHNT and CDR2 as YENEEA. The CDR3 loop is CASSQTQQNTEAFF. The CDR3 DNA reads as TGTGCCAGCAGCCAAACCCAGCAGAACACTGAAGCTTTCTTT.

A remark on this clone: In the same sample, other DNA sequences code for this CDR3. CDR3 nucleotides: TGTGCCAGCAGCCAGGACCCAATCAATCAGCCCCAGCATTTT. Its translation: CASSQDPINQPQHF. The rearrangement links TRBV3-1 (or the pseudogene TRBV3-2) to TRBJ1-5; no clear D gene. CDR3 size: 14 residues. Germline V lookup: CDR1 LGHDT, CDR2 YNNKEL (reference sequence). V lost 3 bases to trimming and J lost 3 bases, with 9 bases between them.

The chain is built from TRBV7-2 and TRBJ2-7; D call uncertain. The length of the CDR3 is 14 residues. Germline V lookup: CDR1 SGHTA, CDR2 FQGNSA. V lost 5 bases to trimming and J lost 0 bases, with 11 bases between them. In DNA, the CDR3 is TGTGCCAGCAGCCGGGCGAGAACCTCCTACGAGCAGTACTTC. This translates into CASSRARTSYEQYF.

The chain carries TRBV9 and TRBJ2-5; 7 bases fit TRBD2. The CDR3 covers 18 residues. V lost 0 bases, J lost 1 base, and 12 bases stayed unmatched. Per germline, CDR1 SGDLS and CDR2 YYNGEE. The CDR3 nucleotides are TGTGCCAGCAGCGTAGGGGAGGGGCGGGCGATCCTCCAAGAGACCCAGTACTTC. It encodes CASSVGEGRAILQETQYF. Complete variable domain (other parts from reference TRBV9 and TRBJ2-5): DSGVTQTPKHLITATGQRVTLRCSPRSGDLSVYWYQQSLDQGLQFLIQYYNGEERAKGNILERFSAQQFPDLHSELNLSSLELGDSALYFCASSVGEGRAILQETQYFGPGTRLLVL.

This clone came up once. As DNA, the CDR3 is TGTGCCAGCAGCTTAACCGACTTATCTAGCACAGATACGCAGTATTTT. Residues: CASSLTDLSSTDTQYF. The gene calls are TRBV7-3 and TRBJ2-3; no clear D gene. V lost 0 bases and J 0 bases, leaving 10 bases between the germline ends. Germline CDR1 is SGHTA and CDR2 is FQGTGA. The CDR3 contains 16 residues.

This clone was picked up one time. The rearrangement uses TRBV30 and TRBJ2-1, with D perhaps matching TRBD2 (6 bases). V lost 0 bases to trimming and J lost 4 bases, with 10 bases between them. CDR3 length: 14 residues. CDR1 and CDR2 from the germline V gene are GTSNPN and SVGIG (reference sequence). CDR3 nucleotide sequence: TGTGCCTGGAGTGTGGGGACTTTATACAATGAGCAGTTCTTC. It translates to CAWSVGTLYNEQFF.

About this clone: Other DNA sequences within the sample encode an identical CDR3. The CDR3 sequence is CASSQDRGVGYEQYF. CDR3 in DNA: TGCGCCAGCAGCCAAGATAGGGGGGTAGGGTACGAGCAGTACTTC. The V and J genes are TRBV4-1 and TRBJ2-7; TRBD1 or TRBD2 may be the D gene (6 bases each). With 0 bases removed from V and 4 bases from J, the gap between germline ends came to 13 bases. CDR3 size: 15 residues. Germline V gene sequence: CDR1 MGHRA, CDR2 YSYEKL.

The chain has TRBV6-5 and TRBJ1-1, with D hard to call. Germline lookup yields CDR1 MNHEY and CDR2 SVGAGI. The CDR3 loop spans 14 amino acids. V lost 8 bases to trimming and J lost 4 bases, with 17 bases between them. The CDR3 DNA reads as TGTGCCAGCCATGGGAGGAGGGAGAGCACTGAAGCTTTCTTT. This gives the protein CASHGRRESTEAFF.

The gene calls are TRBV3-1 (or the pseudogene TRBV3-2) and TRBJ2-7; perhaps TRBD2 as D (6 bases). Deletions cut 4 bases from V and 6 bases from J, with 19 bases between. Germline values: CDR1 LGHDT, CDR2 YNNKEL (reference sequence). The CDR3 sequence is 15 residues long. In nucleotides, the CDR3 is TGTGCCAGCAGCCGGACGGTCGGCGGGAATTTCGAGCAGTACTTC. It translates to CASSRTVGGNFEQYF.

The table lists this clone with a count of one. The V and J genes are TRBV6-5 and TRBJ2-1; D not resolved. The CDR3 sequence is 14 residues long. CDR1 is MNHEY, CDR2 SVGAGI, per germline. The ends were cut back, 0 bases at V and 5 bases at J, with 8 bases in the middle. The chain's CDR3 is CASSYSIRDNEQFF. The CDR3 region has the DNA TGTGCCAGCAGTTACTCGATTCGGGACAATGAGCAGTTCTTC.

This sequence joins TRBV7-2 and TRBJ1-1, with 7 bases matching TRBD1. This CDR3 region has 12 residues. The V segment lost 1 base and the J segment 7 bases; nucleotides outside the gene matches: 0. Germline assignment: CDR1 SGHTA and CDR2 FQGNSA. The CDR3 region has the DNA TGTGCCAGCAGCTTAGGACAGGGTGAAGCTTTCTTT. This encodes CASSLGQGEAFF.

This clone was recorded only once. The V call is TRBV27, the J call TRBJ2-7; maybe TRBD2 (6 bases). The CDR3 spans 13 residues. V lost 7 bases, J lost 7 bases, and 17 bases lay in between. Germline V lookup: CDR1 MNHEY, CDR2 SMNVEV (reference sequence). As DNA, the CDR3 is TGTGCCAGCACTCCCGCCGGGGGAGGAGAGCAGTACTTC. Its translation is CASTPAGGGEQYF.

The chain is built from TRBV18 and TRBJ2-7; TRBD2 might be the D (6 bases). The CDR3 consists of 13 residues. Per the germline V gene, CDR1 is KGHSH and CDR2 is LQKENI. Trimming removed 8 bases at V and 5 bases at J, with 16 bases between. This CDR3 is CASVGDSLNEQYF. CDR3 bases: TGTGCCAGCGTGGGGGACTCCTTGAACGAGCAGTACTTC.

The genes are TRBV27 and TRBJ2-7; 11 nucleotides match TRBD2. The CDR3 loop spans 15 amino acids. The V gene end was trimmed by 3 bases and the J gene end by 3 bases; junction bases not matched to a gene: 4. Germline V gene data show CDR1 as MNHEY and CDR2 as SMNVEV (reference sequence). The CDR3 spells CASSLSSGRVYEQYF. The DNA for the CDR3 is TGTGCCAGCAGTTTGAGTAGCGGGAGGGTCTACGAGCAGTACTTC.

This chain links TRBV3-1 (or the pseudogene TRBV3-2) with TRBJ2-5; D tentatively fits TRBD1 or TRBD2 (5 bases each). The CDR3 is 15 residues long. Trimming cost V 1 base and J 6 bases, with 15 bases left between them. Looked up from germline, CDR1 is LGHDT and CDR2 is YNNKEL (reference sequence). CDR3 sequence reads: CASSQGDLGKKTQYF. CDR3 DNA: TGTGCCAGCAGCCAAGGGGACCTAGGGAAAAAGACCCAGTACTTC.